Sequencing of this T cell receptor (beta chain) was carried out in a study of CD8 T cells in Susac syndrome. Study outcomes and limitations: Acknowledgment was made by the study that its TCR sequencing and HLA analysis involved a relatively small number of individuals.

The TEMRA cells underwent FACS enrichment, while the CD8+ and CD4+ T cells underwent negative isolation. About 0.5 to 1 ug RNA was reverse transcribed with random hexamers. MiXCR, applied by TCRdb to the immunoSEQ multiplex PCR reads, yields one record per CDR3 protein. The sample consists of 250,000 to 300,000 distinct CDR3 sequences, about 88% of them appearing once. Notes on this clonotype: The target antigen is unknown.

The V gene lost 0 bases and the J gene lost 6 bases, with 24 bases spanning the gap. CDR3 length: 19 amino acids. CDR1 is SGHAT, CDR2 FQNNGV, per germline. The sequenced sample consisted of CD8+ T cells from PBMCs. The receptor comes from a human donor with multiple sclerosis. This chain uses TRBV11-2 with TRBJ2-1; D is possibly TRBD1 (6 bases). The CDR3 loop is CASSLDLPFGTSSANEQFF. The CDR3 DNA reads TGTGCCAGCAGCTTAGATCTGCCCTTCGGGACAAGCAGTGCCAATGAGCAGTTCTTC.